This TCR beta chain was documented in a study of immune evolution from preneoplasia to lung adenocarcinoma. The CDR3 covers 15 residues. With V trimmed by 5 bases and J by 3 bases, 4 bases remained unmatched. The germline V gene encodes CDR1 LNHDA and CDR2 SQIVND (reference sequence). Generated by immunoSEQ multiplex PCR, the TCRdb table keeps only in-frame clones and is missing some. Among 10,000 or so clones listed, around 79% were seen once. This TCR derives from a donor at least 70 years old with lung adenocarcinoma. The V gene is TRBV19, the J gene TRBJ2-2; TRBD1 agrees at 9 bases. The sequenced sample consisted of FFPE minimally invasive lung adenocarcinoma tissue. This CDR3 reads CASSSRTGDTGELFF. The CDR3 region has the DNA TGTGCCAGTAGTTCTCGGACAGGGGACACCGGGGAGCTGTTTTTT.